This is a list of T cell receptor beta chains from one sample in a study of cytotoxic CD8 clonotypes in ibrutinib-treated CLL. Clones were sequenced by immunoSEQ multiplex PCR, and TCRdb holds only the in-frame ones, with some missing. The data contain some 300,000 clones, more than 65% of them seen just once; the ten biggest clones take up about 6.3%. Material: PBMCs, obtained before ibrutinib treatment. The receptors originated from a human donor with chronic lymphocytic leukemia. CDR3s include the opening cysteine and the closing phenylalanine or tryptophan. Each record gives: CDR3 length, V gene, clone size, D gene, J gene, CDR3 DNA, CDR3 protein. The D gene is left open where the match is weak. Where a row states a size, it is once, few, many or the class of an expanded clone; other rows omit it.

len: 12
v_gene: TRBV10-1
abundance: -
d_gene: -
j_gene: TRBJ2-3
CDR3nt: TGCGCCAGCAGTGTTGGTCCAGATACGCAGTATTTT
CDR3aa: CASSVGPDTQYF

len: 14
v_gene: TRBV14
abundance: -
d_gene: TRBD2
j_gene: TRBJ2-5
CDR3nt: TGTGCCAGCAGTCTGCGGGGCGGGGGAGAGACCCAGTACTTC
CDR3aa: CASSLRGGGETQYF

len: 15
v_gene: TRBV7-9
abundance: -
d_gene: TRBD1
j_gene: TRBJ2-7
CDR3nt: TGTGCCAGCAGCTCCGACAGGGGGTCCCCCTACGAGCAGTACTTC
CDR3aa: CASSSDRGSPYEQYF

len: 14
v_gene: TRBV7-9
abundance: -
d_gene: -
j_gene: TRBJ2-4
CDR3nt: TGTGCCAGCAGCTTAGGGGACGGCAAAAACATTCAGTACTTC
CDR3aa: CASSLGDGKNIQYF

len: 17
v_gene: TRBV5-6
abundance: -
d_gene: TRBD2
j_gene: TRBJ2-1
CDR3nt: TGTGCCAGCAGCTGGAATCCGGGACTAGCGTCTTACAATGAGCAGTTCTTC
CDR3aa: CASSWNPGLASYNEQFF

len: 12
v_gene: TRBV28
abundance: -
d_gene: -
j_gene: TRBJ1-1
CDR3nt: TGTGCCAGCCATCCTACCCCCGCTGAAGCTTTCTTT
CDR3aa: CASHPTPAEAFF

len: 15
v_gene: TRBV5-5
abundance: -
d_gene: -
j_gene: TRBJ1-1
CDR3nt: TGTGCCAGCAGCCTCCTACTGACAATAGGTGGTGAAGCTTTCTTT
CDR3aa: CASSLLLTIGGEAFF

len: 15
v_gene: TRBV28
abundance: -
d_gene: -
j_gene: TRBJ1-1
CDR3nt: TGTGCCAGCGGCCCTTGGGCAAAGCCCAGCACTGAAGCTTTCTTT
CDR3aa: CASGPWAKPSTEAFF

len: 16
v_gene: TRBV7-9
abundance: -
d_gene: -
j_gene: TRBJ1-1
CDR3nt: TGTGCCAGCGAGTGGGATATGGCAGGCCCGAACACTGAAGCTTTCTTT
CDR3aa: CASEWDMAGPNTEAFF

len: 16
v_gene: TRBV19
abundance: -
d_gene: TRBD2
j_gene: TRBJ2-1
CDR3nt: TGTGCCAGTAGTATGAGGTGGGGGGGATCGTACAATGAGCAGTTCTTC
CDR3aa: CASSMRWGGSYNEQFF

len: 15
v_gene: TRBV28
abundance: -
d_gene: TRBD2
j_gene: TRBJ2-5
CDR3nt: TGTGCCAGCAGTGCCGGGACTAGCCCCCCTGAGACCCAGTACTTC
CDR3aa: CASSAGTSPPETQYF

len: 12
v_gene: TRBV9
abundance: once
d_gene: -
j_gene: TRBJ2-4
CDR3nt: TGTGCCAGCAGCGTAAGGGATGGCATTCAGTACTTC
CDR3aa: CASSVRDGIQYF

len: 13
v_gene: TRBV7-6
abundance: -
d_gene: -
j_gene: TRBJ1-4
CDR3nt: TGTGCCAGCAGCGCTAACCAGTATGAAAAACTGTTTTTT
CDR3aa: CASSANQYEKLFF

len: 14
v_gene: TRBV27
abundance: -
d_gene: TRBD1
j_gene: TRBJ1-2
CDR3nt: TGTGCCAGCAGTTTCAGGGGGTCCAACTATGGCTACACCTTC
CDR3aa: CASSFRGSNYGYTF

len: 14
v_gene: TRBV30
abundance: -
d_gene: TRBD2
j_gene: TRBJ2-2
CDR3nt: TGTGCCCTAGTAGCGGGAGATCGCACCGGGGAGCTGTTTTTT
CDR3aa: CALVAGDRTGELFF

len: 15
v_gene: TRBV25-1
abundance: -
d_gene: -
j_gene: TRBJ1-1
CDR3nt: TGTGCCAGCACCTCAAGTCAGGGAATGAACACTGAAGCTTTCTTT
CDR3aa: CASTSSQGMNTEAFF

len: 18
v_gene: TRBV27
abundance: once
d_gene: TRBD2
j_gene: TRBJ2-2
CDR3nt: TGTGCCAGCAGTTTACACTTGGCTAGCGGACCGAACACCGGGGAGCTGTTTTTT
CDR3aa: CASSLHLASGPNTGELFF

len: 14
v_gene: TRBV7-2
abundance: -
d_gene: TRBD2
j_gene: TRBJ2-7
CDR3nt: TGTGCCAGCAGCCCGGGACTAGCGGTTTTCGAGCAGTACTTC
CDR3aa: CASSPGLAVFEQYF

len: 14
v_gene: TRBV28
abundance: -
d_gene: -
j_gene: TRBJ2-7
CDR3nt: TGTGCCAGCAGTTCCCCCACCAGCTCCTACGAGCAGTACTTC
CDR3aa: CASSSPTSSYEQYF

len: 14
v_gene: TRBV6-5
abundance: -
d_gene: TRBD1
j_gene: TRBJ2-5
CDR3nt: TGTGCCAGCAGTTACAGGGACAGCCAAGAGACCCAGTACTTC
CDR3aa: CASSYRDSQETQYF

len: 18
v_gene: TRBV4-3
abundance: -
d_gene: -
j_gene: TRBJ2-2
CDR3nt: TGCGCCAGCAGCCAAGATTTCGGGCACCGGGCGAACACCGGGGAGCTGTTTTTT
CDR3aa: CASSQDFGHRANTGELFF

len: 14
v_gene: TRBV30
abundance: few
d_gene: -
j_gene: TRBJ1-4
CDR3nt: TGTGCCTGGAGTCCCTCAGGGGTGGCGGAAAAACTGTTTTTT
CDR3aa: CAWSPSGVAEKLFF

len: 15
v_gene: TRBV4-3
abundance: -
d_gene: TRBD1
j_gene: TRBJ2-7
CDR3nt: TGCGCCAGCAGCCAAGGGCAGGGGGTCGCCTCCGAGCAGTACTTC
CDR3aa: CASSQGQGVASEQYF

len: 12
v_gene: TRBV4-3
abundance: -
d_gene: -
j_gene: TRBJ2-2
CDR3nt: TGCGCCAGCAGCCCATTCACCGGGGAGCTGTTTTTT
CDR3aa: CASSPFTGELFF

len: 15
v_gene: TRBV7-2
abundance: -
d_gene: -
j_gene: TRBJ2-6
CDR3nt: TGTGCCAGCAGCTTAAAGATCTCTGGGGCCAACGTCCTGACTTTC
CDR3aa: CASSLKISGANVLTF

len: 14
v_gene: TRBV7-2
abundance: few
d_gene: TRBD1
j_gene: TRBJ2-7
CDR3nt: TGTGCCAGCAGCATTGGACAGGGGGCCTACGAGCAGTACTTC
CDR3aa: CASSIGQGAYEQYF

len: 14
v_gene: TRBV7-2
abundance: -
d_gene: -
j_gene: TRBJ2-3
CDR3nt: TGTGCCAGCAGCTTTTGGCAGAGCACAGATACGCAGTATTTT
CDR3aa: CASSFWQSTDTQYF

len: 14
v_gene: TRBV4-1
abundance: -
d_gene: -
j_gene: TRBJ2-5
CDR3nt: TGCGCCAGCAGCCAAGTACCTAGAGCGGAGACCCAGTACTTC
CDR3aa: CASSQVPRAETQYF

len: 17
v_gene: TRBV5-1
abundance: few
d_gene: -
j_gene: TRBJ2-6
CDR3nt: TGCGCCAGCAGCTTGGTGCTCCCGGGGGACGGGGCCAACGTCCTGACTTTC
CDR3aa: CASSLVLPGDGANVLTF

len: 14
v_gene: TRBV6-1
abundance: -
d_gene: -
j_gene: TRBJ2-7
CDR3nt: TGTGCCAGCAGTGGGATACAGGGTACCTACGAGCAGTACTTC
CDR3aa: CASSGIQGTYEQYF

len: 16
v_gene: TRBV4-2
abundance: -
d_gene: TRBD2
j_gene: TRBJ2-1
CDR3nt: TGTGCCAGCAGCTATCTGACTAGCGGGAGCGGTAATGAGCAGTTCTTC
CDR3aa: CASSYLTSGSGNEQFF

len: 14
v_gene: TRBV27
abundance: -
d_gene: -
j_gene: TRBJ1-1
CDR3nt: TGTGCCAGCAGTTCAAGGTCCGCGAACACTGAAGCTTTCTTT
CDR3aa: CASSSRSANTEAFF

len: 12
v_gene: TRBV29-1
abundance: -
d_gene: -
j_gene: TRBJ2-2
CDR3nt: TGCAGCGTTGTTAGTGCCGGCGGGGAGCTGTTTTTT
CDR3aa: CSVVSAGGELFF

len: 14
v_gene: TRBV7-2
abundance: -
d_gene: TRBD2
j_gene: TRBJ2-1
CDR3nt: TGTGCCAGCAGCTGGTCCCTAGCGGGAGGTGAGCAGTTCTTC
CDR3aa: CASSWSLAGGEQFF

len: 16
v_gene: TRBV27
abundance: once
d_gene: -
j_gene: TRBJ2-7
CDR3nt: TGTGCCAGCAGACGGGGGAAGGGGTTTTACTCCTACGAGCAGTACTTC
CDR3aa: CASRRGKGFYSYEQYF

len: 14
v_gene: TRBV7-2
abundance: -
d_gene: -
j_gene: TRBJ2-7
CDR3nt: TGTGCCAGCATCGACTGGCGGAACTCCTACGAGCAGTACTTC
CDR3aa: CASIDWRNSYEQYF

len: 13
v_gene: TRBV30
abundance: -
d_gene: TRBD1
j_gene: TRBJ1-1
CDR3nt: TGTGCCTGGAAACGGACAGGGTCGGCTGAAGCTTTCTTT
CDR3aa: CAWKRTGSAEAFF

len: 14
v_gene: TRBV29-1
abundance: -
d_gene: TRBD2
j_gene: TRBJ2-7
CDR3nt: TGCAGCGTTCTCAAGATAGCGGGAGGAAGCGAGCAGTACTTC
CDR3aa: CSVLKIAGGSEQYF

len: 14
v_gene: TRBV6-5
abundance: -
d_gene: TRBD1
j_gene: TRBJ2-7
CDR3nt: TGTGCCAGCAGATTGGGACAGGGGGCCAACGAGCAGTACTTC
CDR3aa: CASRLGQGANEQYF

len: 16
v_gene: TRBV4-1
abundance: once
d_gene: -
j_gene: TRBJ1-4
CDR3nt: TGCGCCAGCAGCCATGACAGCCGCGCAACTAATGAAAAACTGTTTTTT
CDR3aa: CASSHDSRATNEKLFF

len: 15
v_gene: TRBV7-2
abundance: -
d_gene: -
j_gene: TRBJ2-7
CDR3nt: TGTGCCAGCAGCTTAGATTGGGGGAAAGGATACGAGCAGTACTTC
CDR3aa: CASSLDWGKGYEQYF

len: 14
v_gene: TRBV9
abundance: -
d_gene: TRBD2
j_gene: TRBJ2-5
CDR3nt: TGTGCCAGCAGCCGAAGGACTAGCGAGGAGACCCAGTACTTC
CDR3aa: CASSRRTSEETQYF

len: 16
v_gene: TRBV2
abundance: -
d_gene: -
j_gene: TRBJ2-3
CDR3nt: TGTGCCAGCAGTGAAGGTACTAGCTGGCGGGGATATACGCAGTATTTT
CDR3aa: CASSEGTSWRGYTQYF

len: 15
v_gene: TRBV9
abundance: -
d_gene: TRBD2
j_gene: TRBJ2-7
CDR3nt: TGTGCCAGCAGCCCAACTCGGGCGGGAGTGCACGAGCAGTACTTC
CDR3aa: CASSPTRAGVHEQYF

len: 16
v_gene: TRBV7-2
abundance: -
d_gene: -
j_gene: TRBJ1-1
CDR3nt: TGTGCCAGCAGCAAGGAGGGATACCTCACGAACACTGAAGCTTTCTTT
CDR3aa: CASSKEGYLTNTEAFF

len: 16
v_gene: TRBV29-1
abundance: -
d_gene: TRBD1
j_gene: TRBJ2-2
CDR3nt: TGCAGCGTTTCTTATAGACAGGGGGCGGGCACCGGGGAGCTGTTTTTT
CDR3aa: CSVSYRQGAGTGELFF

len: 15
v_gene: TRBV7-2
abundance: -
d_gene: TRBD1
j_gene: TRBJ2-7
CDR3nt: TGTGCCAGCAGCTTGGGACAGGGGGTACTCTACGAGCAGTACTTC
CDR3aa: CASSLGQGVLYEQYF

len: 15
v_gene: TRBV30
abundance: -
d_gene: TRBD1
j_gene: TRBJ2-1
CDR3nt: TGTGCCTGGAGTGTTTCACAGGGGGCATTCAATGAGCAGTTCTTC
CDR3aa: CAWSVSQGAFNEQFF

len: 16
v_gene: TRBV6-1
abundance: -
d_gene: -
j_gene: TRBJ2-3
CDR3nt: TGTGCCAGCAGTGATATGTTTCAGGGGGGCGCAGATACGCAGTATTTT
CDR3aa: CASSDMFQGGADTQYF

len: 13
v_gene: TRBV7-3
abundance: -
d_gene: -
j_gene: TRBJ2-3
CDR3nt: TGTGCCAGCAGCCAACAAACGCCAGATACGCAGTATTTT
CDR3aa: CASSQQTPDTQYF

len: 17
v_gene: TRBV7-9
abundance: -
d_gene: -
j_gene: TRBJ1-4
CDR3nt: TGTGCCAGCAGCTATCGGGTCGGAGATGCAACTAATGAAAAACTGTTTTTT
CDR3aa: CASSYRVGDATNEKLFF

len: 13
v_gene: TRBV5-1
abundance: -
d_gene: -
j_gene: TRBJ1-2
CDR3nt: TGCGCCAGCAGCCACAGGGAAAACTATGGCTACACCTTC
CDR3aa: CASSHRENYGYTF

len: 13
v_gene: TRBV2
abundance: -
d_gene: TRBD1
j_gene: TRBJ1-2
CDR3nt: TGTGCCAGCAAGGCAACAGGGGAAGGTGGCTACACCTTC
CDR3aa: CASKATGEGGYTF

len: 13
v_gene: TRBV7-2
abundance: once
d_gene: -
j_gene: TRBJ1-5
CDR3nt: TGTGCCAGCAGCCCAGACGGGTCTCAGCCCCAGCATTTT
CDR3aa: CASSPDGSQPQHF

len: 18
v_gene: TRBV4-3
abundance: -
d_gene: TRBD1
j_gene: TRBJ2-5
CDR3nt: TGCGCCAGCAGCCAAGATTTCCCGAAGACAGGGGGCCGGGAGACCCAGTACTTC
CDR3aa: CASSQDFPKTGGRETQYF

len: 14
v_gene: TRBV13
abundance: once
d_gene: -
j_gene: TRBJ1-1
CDR3nt: TGTGCCACCCTCCAGGGACGTATGAACACTGAAGCTTTCTTT
CDR3aa: CATLQGRMNTEAFF

len: 15
v_gene: TRBV23-1
abundance: -
d_gene: TRBD1
j_gene: TRBJ1-4
CDR3nt: TGCGCCAGCAGTCTCTTCGGGACAGGGTTTCGAAAACTGTTTTTT
CDR3aa: CASSLFGTGFRKLFF